This TCR beta chain stems from a study of shared clonotypes between healthy human individuals. Study-level information: Plates per donor: three CD4 naive, three CD4 memory, two CD8 naive, one CD8 memory. Study results and limitations: Clonotypes shared by all four donors outscored non-shared clonotypes in generation probability. Shared across a few donors were about 4.8% of the naive CD4 clonotypes. Collection of samples was limited to blood; tissue repertoires likely differ.

This clone appeared a few times. Its target is unknown. This CDR3 contains 14 residues. From germline, CDR1 is MGHDK and CDR2 SYGVNS. V was clipped by 3 bases and J by 5 bases; unmatched bases: 3. Profiled with immunoSEQ multiplex PCR; TCRdb holds only in-frame clones, not every one. This sample has some 1 million clones, with roughly 80% found just once. This chain connects TRBV25-1 to TRBJ2-1, with 8 bases matching TRBD1. The material sequenced was memory CD4+ T cells sorted from blood. Subset: CD45RA-negative fraction. This TCR came from a man younger than 30 in good health. CDR3 sequence (DNA): TGTGCCAGCAGTGACAGGGGGCCTAACAATGAGCAGTTCTTC. Protein product: CASSDRGPNNEQFF. The full variable domain, its missing parts supplied by reference TRBV25-1 and TRBJ2-1, is EADIYQTPRYLVIGTGKKITLECSQTMGHDKMYWYQQDPGMELHLIHYSYGVNSTEKGDLSSESTVSRIRTEHFPLTLESARPSHTSQYLCASSDRGPNNEQFFGPGTRLTVL.